This T cell receptor beta chain was recorded in a study of blood T cell repertoires in COVID-19. Profiled with immunoSEQ multiplex PCR; TCRdb holds only in-frame clones, not every one. Of about 71,000 clones listed, about 93% are singletons. Trimming at V came to 0 bases and at J to 5 bases, leaving 3 bases not matched to a gene. The CDR3 is 15 residues long. The chain joins TRBV23-1 to TRBJ1-4, with 7 bases lining up with TRBD1. TRBV23-1 belongs to the ORF category, with a function that is uncertain. The material sequenced was peripheral blood. The receptor comes from a woman over 75 with acute or convalescent COVID-19. This chain's CDR3 is CASSQSGQTNEKLFF. The CDR3 region has the DNA TGCGCCAGCAGTCAATCGGGACAGACGAATGAAAAACTGTTTTTT.